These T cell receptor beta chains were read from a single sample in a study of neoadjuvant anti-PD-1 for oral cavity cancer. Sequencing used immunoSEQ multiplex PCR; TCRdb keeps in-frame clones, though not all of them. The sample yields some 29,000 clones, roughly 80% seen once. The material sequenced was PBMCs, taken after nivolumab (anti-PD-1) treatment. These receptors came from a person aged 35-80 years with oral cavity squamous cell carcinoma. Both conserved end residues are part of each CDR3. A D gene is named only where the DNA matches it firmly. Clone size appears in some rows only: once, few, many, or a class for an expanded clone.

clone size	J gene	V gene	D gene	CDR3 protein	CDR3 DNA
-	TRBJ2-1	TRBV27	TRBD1	CASSPDRGPYNEQFF	TGTGCCAGCAGTCCAGACAGGGGGCCTTACAATGAGCAGTTCTTC
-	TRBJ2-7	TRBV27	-	CASSLSGTGRYEQYF	TGTGCCAGCAGTTTAAGCGGGACAGGACGCTACGAGCAGTACTTC
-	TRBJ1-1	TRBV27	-	CASSLAQTNTEAFF	TGTGCCAGCAGTTTAGCACAGACGAACACTGAAGCTTTCTTT
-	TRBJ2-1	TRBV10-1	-	CASSTGAGSNEQFF	TGCGCCAGCAGTACCGGGGCCGGGAGCAATGAGCAGTTCTTC
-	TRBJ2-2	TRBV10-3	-	CAISSISTGELFF	TGTGCCATCAGTTCGATTTCCACCGGGGAGCTGTTTTTT
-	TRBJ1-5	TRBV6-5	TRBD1	CASKPGQGYQPQHF	TGTGCCAGCAAGCCGGGACAGGGGTATCAGCCCCAGCATTTT
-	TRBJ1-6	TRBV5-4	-	CASSQNTGSNSPLHF	TGTGCCAGCAGCCAAAATACAGGGTCGAATTCACCCCTCCACTTT
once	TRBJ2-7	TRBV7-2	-	CASSPSWGVASEQYF	TGTGCCAGCAGCCCATCGTGGGGGGTAGCAAGCGAGCAGTACTTC
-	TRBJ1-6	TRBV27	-	CASSLEGRNSPLHF	TGTGCCAGCAGTTTGGAGGGTCGTAATTCACCCCTCCACTTT
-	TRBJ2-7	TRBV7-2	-	CASRGLTYEQYF	TGTGCCAGCAGGGGATTGACCTACGAGCAGTACTTC
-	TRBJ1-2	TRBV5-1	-	CASSLGDGPYGYTF	TGCGCCAGCAGCTTGGGGGACGGACCCTATGGCTACACCTTC
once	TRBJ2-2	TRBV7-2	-	CASSLITGIGELFF	TGTGCCAGCAGCTTAATAACCGGGATAGGGGAGCTGTTTTTT
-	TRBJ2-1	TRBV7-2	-	CASSLRANNEQFF	TGTGCCAGCAGCTTAAGGGCAAACAATGAGCAGTTCTTC
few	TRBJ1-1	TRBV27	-	CASSSSGGVKNTEAFF	TGTGCCAGCAGTTCATCCGGGGGGGTTAAGAACACTGAAGCTTTCTTT
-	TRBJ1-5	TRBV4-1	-	CASSQEPLGRTNQPQHF	TGCGCCAGCAGCCAAGAACCCTTGGGCAGGACCAATCAGCCCCAGCATTTT
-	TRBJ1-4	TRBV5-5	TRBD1	CASSTGQVYNEKLFF	TGTGCCAGCAGCACCGGACAGGTCTATAATGAAAAACTGTTTTTT
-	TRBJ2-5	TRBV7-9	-	CASSLRKGLRETQYF	TGTGCCAGCAGCTTACGGAAGGGTTTGCGAGAGACCCAGTACTTC
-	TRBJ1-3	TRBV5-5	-	CASSLGGSPGNTIYF	TGTGCCAGCAGCTTGGGCGGAAGCCCCGGGAACACCATATATTTT
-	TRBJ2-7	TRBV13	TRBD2	CASSRGGRLTYEQYF	TGTGCCAGCAGCCGCGGGGGGCGCTTGACCTACGAGCAGTACTTC
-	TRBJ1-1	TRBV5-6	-	CASSRGGNTEAFF	TGTGCCAGCAGCAGGGGAGGGAACACTGAAGCTTTCTTT
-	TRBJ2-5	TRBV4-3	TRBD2	CASSQGGRAGETQYF	TGCGCCAGCAGCCAAGGAGGGAGGGCCGGGGAGACCCAGTACTTC
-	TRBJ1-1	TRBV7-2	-	CASTPFRTNTEAFF	TGTGCCAGCACCCCCTTCCGGACGAACACTGAAGCTTTCTTT
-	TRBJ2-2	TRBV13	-	CASSSEGANTGELFF	TGTGCCAGCAGTTCGGAGGGGGCGAACACCGGGGAGCTGTTTTTT
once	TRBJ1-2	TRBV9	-	CASSPDWTGGYTF	TGTGCCAGCAGCCCAGATTGGACGGGTGGCTACACCTTC
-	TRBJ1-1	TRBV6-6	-	CASSYSGQGTEAFF	TGTGCCAGCAGTTACTCAGGGCAGGGCACTGAAGCTTTCTTT
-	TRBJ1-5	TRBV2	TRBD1	CASSVDREKNQPQHF	TGTGCCAGCAGTGTTGACAGGGAAAAAAATCAGCCCCAGCATTTT
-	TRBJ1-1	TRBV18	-	CASSQGSDTEAFF	TGTGCCAGCTCACAGGGGTCAGACACTGAAGCTTTCTTT
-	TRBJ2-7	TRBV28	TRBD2	CASSFPGLAYEQYF	TGTGCCAGCAGTTTCCCCGGACTAGCGTACGAGCAGTACTTC
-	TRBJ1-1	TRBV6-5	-	CASSYSWGSPEAFF	TGTGCCAGCAGTTACTCGTGGGGAAGCCCTGAAGCTTTCTTT
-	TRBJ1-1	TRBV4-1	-	CASSQEGGLAEAFF	TGCGCCAGCAGCCAAGAGGGGGGACTAGCTGAAGCTTTCTTT
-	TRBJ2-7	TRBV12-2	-	CASRPDQGYYEQYF	TGTGCAAGTCGCCCCGACCAGGGATACTACGAGCAGTACTTC